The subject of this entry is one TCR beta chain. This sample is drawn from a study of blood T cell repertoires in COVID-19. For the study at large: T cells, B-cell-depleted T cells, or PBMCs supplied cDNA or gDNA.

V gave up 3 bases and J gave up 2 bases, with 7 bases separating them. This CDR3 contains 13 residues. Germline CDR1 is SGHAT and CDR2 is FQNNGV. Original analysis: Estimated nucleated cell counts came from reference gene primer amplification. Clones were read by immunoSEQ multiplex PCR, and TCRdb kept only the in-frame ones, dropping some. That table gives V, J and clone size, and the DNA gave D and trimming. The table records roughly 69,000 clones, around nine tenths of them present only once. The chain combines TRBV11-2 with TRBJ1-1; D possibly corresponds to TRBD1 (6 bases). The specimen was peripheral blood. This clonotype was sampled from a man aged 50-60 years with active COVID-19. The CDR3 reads CASSFGGNTEAFF. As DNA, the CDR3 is TGTGCCAGCAGCTTTGGGGGCAACACTGAAGCTTTCTTT.